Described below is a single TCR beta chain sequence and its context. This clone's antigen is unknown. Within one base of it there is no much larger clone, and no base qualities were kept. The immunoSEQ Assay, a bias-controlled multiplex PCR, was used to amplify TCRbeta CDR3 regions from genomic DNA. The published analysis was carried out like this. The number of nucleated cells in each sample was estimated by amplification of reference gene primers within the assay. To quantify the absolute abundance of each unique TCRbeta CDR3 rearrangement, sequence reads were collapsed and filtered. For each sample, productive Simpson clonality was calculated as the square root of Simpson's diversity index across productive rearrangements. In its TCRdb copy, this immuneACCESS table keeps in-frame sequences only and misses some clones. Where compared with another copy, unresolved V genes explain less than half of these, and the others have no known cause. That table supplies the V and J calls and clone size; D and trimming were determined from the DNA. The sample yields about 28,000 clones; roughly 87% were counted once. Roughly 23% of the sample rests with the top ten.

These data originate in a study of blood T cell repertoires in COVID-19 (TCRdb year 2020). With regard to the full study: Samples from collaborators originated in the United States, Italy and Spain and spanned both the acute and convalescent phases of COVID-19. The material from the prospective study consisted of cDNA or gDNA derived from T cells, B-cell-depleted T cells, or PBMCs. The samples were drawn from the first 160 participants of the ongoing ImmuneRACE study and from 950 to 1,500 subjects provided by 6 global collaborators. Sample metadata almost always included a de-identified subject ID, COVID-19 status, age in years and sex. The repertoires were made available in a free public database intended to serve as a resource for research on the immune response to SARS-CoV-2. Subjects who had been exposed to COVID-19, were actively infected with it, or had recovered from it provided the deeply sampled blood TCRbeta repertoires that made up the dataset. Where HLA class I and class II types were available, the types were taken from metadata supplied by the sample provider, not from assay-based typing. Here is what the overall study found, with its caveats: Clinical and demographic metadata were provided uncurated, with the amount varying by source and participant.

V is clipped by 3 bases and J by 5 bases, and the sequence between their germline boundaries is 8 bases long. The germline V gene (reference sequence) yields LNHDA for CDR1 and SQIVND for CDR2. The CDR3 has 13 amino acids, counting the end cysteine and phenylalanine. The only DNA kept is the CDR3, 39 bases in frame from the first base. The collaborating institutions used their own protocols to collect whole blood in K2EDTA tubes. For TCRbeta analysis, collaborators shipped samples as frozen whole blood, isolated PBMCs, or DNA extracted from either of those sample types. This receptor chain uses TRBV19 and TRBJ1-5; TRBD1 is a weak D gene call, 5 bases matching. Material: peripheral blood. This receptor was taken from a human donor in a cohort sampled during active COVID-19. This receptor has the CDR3 CASSIWGDQPQHF. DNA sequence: TGTGCCAGTAGTATTTGGGGCGATCAGCCCCAGCATTTT.